The clone carrying this T cell receptor (beta chain) has just one count. Trimming cost V 5 bases and J 9 bases; bases outside gene matches: 8. The germline CDR1 and CDR2 sequences are SGHTA and FQGTGA. The CDR3 has 15 amino acids. These data belong to a study of technical replicates of blood from several donors. Measured with immunoSEQ multiplex PCR; TCRdb has only the in-frame clones, and not every one. The sample includes 56,000 or so clones, 90% to 95% of them seen just once. V gene TRBV7-3 combines with J gene TRBJ2-1; 12 bases agree with TRBD2. The TCR sequence derives from a human donor in good health. Some clones in this sample may be carry-over from other donors' samples. Sequencing input: PBMCs. CDR3 DNA: TGTGCCAGCAGCGGGAGACTAGCGGGGGTGGGTGAGCAGTTCTTC. Amino acids: CASSGRLAGVGEQFF.